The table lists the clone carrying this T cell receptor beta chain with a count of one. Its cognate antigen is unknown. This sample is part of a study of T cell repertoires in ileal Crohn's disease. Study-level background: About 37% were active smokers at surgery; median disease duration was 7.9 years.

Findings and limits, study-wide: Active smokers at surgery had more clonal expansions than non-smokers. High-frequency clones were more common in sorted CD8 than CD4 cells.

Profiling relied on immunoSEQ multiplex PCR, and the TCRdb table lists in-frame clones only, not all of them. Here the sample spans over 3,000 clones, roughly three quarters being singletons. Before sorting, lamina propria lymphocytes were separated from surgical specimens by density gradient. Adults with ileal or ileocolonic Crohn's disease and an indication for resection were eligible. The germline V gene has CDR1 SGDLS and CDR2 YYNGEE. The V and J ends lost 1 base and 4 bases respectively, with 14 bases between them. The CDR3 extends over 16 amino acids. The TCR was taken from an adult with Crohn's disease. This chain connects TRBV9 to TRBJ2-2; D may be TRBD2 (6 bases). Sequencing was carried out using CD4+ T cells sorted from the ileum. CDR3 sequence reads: CASSVRAGSPTGELFF. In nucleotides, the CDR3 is TGTGCCAGCAGCGTAAGGGCGGGGTCCCCCACCGGGGAGCTGTTTTTT.